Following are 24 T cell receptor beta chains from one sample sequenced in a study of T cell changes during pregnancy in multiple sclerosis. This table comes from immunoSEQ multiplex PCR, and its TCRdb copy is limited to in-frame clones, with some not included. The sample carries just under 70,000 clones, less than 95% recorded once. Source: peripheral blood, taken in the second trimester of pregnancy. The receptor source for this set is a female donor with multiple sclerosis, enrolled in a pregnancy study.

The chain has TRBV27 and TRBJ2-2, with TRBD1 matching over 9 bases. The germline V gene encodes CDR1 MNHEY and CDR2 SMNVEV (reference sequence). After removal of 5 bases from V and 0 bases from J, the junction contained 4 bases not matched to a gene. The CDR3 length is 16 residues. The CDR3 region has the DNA TGTGCCAGCAGTCGCCGACAGGGGGCGAACACCGGGGAGCTGTTTTTT. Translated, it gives CASSRRQGANTGELFF.

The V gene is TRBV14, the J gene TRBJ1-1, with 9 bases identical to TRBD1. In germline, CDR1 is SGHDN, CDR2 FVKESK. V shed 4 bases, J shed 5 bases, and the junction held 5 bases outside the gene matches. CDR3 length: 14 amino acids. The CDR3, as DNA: TGTGCCAGCAGCCCCACAGGGGGCGTGACTGAAGCTTTCTTT. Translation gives CASSPTGGVTEAFF.

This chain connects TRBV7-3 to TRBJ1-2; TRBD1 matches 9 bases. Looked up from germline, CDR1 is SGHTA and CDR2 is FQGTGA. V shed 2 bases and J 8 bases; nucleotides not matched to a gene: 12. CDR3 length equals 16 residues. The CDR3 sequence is CASSLGTGWYPWGYTF. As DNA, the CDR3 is TGTGCCAGCAGCTTAGGGACAGGGTGGTATCCGTGGGGCTACACCTTC.

DNA of the CDR3: TGTGCCAGCAGCTCCGGGACAGGGACCCTTTCGGGTGGCTACACCTTC. As protein: CASSSGTGTLSGGYTF. The chain uses TRBV7-9 and TRBJ1-2; 9 bases agree with TRBD1. The germline gives CDR1 SEHNR, CDR2 FQNEAQ (reference sequence). The trim removed 4 bases at V and 7 bases at J, leaving 13 bases unmatched. The CDR3 sequence is 16 residues long.

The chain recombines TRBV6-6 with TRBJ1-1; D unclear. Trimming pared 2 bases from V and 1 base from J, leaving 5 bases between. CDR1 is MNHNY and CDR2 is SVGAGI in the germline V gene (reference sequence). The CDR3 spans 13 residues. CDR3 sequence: CASSYVQNTEAFF. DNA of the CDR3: TGTGCCAGCAGTTACGTACAGAACACTGAAGCTTTCTTT.

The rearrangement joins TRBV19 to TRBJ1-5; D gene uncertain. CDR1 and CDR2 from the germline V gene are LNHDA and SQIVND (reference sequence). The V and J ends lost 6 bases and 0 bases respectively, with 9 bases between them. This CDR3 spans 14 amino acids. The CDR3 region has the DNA TGTGCCAGTAGCCAGACTTATAGCAATCAGCCCCAGCATTTT. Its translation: CASSQTYSNQPQHF.

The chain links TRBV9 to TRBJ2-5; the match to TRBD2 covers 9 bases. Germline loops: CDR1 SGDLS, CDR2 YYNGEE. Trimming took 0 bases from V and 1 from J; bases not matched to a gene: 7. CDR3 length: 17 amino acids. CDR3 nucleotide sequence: TGTGCCAGCAGCGTAGGTGGTAGCGGGGGCCTCCAAGAGACCCAGTACTTC. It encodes CASSVGGSGGLQETQYF. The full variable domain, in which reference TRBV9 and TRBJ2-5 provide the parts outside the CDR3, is DSGVTQTPKHLITATGQRVTLRCSPRSGDLSVYWYQQSLDQGLQFLIQYYNGEERAKGNILERFSAQQFPDLHSELNLSSLELGDSALYFCASSVGGSGGLQETQYFGPGTRLLVL.

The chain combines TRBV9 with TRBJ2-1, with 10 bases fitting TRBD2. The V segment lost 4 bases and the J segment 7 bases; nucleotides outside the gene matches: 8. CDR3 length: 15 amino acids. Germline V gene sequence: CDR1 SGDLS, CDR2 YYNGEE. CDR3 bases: TGTGCCAGCAGCCCGGGACTAGCGTCGTCTAATGAGCAGTTCTTC. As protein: CASSPGLASSNEQFF.

The CDR3 sequence is CASSLYSNSGNTIYF. The DNA of the CDR3 is TGTGCCAGCAGCTTATACAGTAACTCTGGAAACACCATATATTTT. The chain carries TRBV7-9 and TRBJ1-3; D gene unclear. Deletions cut 2 bases from V and 0 bases from J, with 8 bases between. This CDR3 region has 15 residues. Germline V gene lookup returns CDR1 SEHNR and CDR2 FQNEAQ (reference sequence).

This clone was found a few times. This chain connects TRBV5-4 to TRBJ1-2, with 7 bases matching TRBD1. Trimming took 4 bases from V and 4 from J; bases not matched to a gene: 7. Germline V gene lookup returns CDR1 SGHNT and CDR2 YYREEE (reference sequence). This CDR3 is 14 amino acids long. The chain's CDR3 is CASSPGTELYGYTF. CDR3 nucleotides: TGTGCCAGCAGCCCTGGGACAGAACTCTATGGCTACACCTTC. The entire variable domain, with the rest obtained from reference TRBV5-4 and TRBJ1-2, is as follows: ETGVTQSPTHLIKTRGQQVTLRCSSQSGHNTVSWYQQALGQGPQFIFQYYREEENGRGNFPPRFSGLQFPNYSSELNVNALELDDSALYLCASSPGTELYGYTFGSGTRLTVV.

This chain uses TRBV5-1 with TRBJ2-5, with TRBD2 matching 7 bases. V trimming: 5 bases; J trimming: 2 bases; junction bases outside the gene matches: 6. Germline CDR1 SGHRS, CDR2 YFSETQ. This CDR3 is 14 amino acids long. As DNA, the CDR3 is TGCGCCAGCAGTCCGAGAGCGGGGCAAGAGACCCAGTACTTC. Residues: CASSPRAGQETQYF.

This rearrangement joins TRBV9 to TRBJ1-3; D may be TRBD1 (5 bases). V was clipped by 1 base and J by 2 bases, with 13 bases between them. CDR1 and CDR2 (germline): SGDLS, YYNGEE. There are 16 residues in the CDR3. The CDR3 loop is CASSVNSPGTGNTIYF. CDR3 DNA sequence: TGTGCCAGCAGCGTAAATTCCCCAGGGACTGGAAACACCATATATTTT. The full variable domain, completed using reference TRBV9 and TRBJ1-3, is DSGVTQTPKHLITATGQRVTLRCSPRSGDLSVYWYQQSLDQGLQFLIQYYNGEERAKGNILERFSAQQFPDLHSELNLSSLELGDSALYFCASSVNSPGTGNTIYFGEGSWLTVV.

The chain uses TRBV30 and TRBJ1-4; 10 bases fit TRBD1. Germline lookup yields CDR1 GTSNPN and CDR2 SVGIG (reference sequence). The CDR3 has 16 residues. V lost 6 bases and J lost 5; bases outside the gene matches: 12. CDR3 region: CACADRGNPKNEKLFF. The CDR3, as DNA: TGTGCCTGCGCGGACAGGGGGAATCCTAAAAATGAAAAACTGTTTTTT.

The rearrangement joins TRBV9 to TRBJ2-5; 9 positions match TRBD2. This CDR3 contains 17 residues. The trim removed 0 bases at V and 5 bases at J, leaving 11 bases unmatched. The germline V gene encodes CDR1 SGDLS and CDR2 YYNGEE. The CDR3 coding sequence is TGTGCCAGCAGCGTAGGGATCGGGCGGGGGGGCCGGGAGACCCAGTACTTC. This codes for CASSVGIGRGGRETQYF.

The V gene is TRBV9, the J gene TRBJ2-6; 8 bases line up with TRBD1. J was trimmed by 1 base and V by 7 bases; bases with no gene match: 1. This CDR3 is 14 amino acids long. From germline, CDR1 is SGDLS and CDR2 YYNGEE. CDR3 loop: CASGTGSGANVLTF. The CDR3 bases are TGTGCCAGCGGGACAGGTTCTGGGGCCAACGTCCTGACTTTC.

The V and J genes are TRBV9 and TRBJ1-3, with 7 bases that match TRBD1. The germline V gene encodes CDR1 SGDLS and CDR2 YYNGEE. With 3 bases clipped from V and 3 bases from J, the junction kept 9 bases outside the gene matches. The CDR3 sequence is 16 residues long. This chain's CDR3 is CASSAEQPGGGNTIYF. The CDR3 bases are TGTGCCAGCAGCGCCGAACAGCCAGGGGGTGGAAACACCATATATTTT.

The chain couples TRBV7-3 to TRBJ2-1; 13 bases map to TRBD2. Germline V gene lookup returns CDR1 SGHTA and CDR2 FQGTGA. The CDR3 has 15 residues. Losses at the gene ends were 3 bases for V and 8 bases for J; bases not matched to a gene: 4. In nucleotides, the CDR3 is TGTGCCAGCAGCTTGACTAGCGGGGGGAACGATGAGCAGTTCTTC. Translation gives CASSLTSGGNDEQFF. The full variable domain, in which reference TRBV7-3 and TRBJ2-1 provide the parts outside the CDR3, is GAGVSQTPSNKVTEKGKYVELRCDPISGHTALYWYRQSLGQGPEFLIYFQGTGAADDSGLPNDRFFAVRPEGSVSTLKIQRTERGDSAVYLCASSLTSGGNDEQFFGPGTRLTVL.

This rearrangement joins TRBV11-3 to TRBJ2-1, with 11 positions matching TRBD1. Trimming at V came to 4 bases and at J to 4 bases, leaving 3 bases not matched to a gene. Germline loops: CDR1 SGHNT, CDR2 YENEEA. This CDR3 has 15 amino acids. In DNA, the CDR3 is TGTGCCAGCAGCTCGGGACAGGGGGGGTACAATGAGCAGTTCTTC. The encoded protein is CASSSGQGGYNEQFF.

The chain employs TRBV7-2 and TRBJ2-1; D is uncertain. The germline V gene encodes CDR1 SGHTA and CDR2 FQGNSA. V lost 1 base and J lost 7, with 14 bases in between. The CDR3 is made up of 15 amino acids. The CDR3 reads CASSLVALAVNEQFF. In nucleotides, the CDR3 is TGTGCCAGCAGCTTAGTGGCCTTAGCTGTGAATGAGCAGTTCTTC.

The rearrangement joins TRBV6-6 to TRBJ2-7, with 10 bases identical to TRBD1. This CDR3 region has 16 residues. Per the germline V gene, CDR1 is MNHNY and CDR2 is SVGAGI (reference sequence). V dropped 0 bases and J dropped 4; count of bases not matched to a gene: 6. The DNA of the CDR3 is TGTGCCAGCAGTTACTCCTCGAGGACAGGGGGTTACGAGCAGTACTTC. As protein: CASSYSSRTGGYEQYF.

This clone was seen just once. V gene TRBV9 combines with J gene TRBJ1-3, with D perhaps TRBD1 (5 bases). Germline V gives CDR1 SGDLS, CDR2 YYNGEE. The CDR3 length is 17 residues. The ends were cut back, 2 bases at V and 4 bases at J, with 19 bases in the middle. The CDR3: CASSVFHLPGSGNTIYF. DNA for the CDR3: TGTGCCAGCAGCGTTTTCCATCTCCCAGGGTCCGGAAACACCATATATTTT.

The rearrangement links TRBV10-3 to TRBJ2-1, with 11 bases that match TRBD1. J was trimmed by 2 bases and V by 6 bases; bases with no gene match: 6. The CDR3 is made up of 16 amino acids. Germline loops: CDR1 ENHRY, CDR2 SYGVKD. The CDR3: CAIRDRGPKTYNEQFF. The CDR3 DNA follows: TGTGCCATCAGGGACAGGGGGCCAAAGACCTACAATGAGCAGTTCTTC.

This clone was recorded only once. This CDR3 reads CASRTGGLSGYTF. The DNA for the CDR3 is TGTGCCAGCCGAACTGGGGGGTTAAGTGGCTACACCTTC. V gene TRBV2 combines with J gene TRBJ1-2; a possible D gene is TRBD1 (5 bases). The V gene's germline CDR1 is SNHLY and CDR2 FYNNEI. V shed 8 bases and J shed 7 bases, with 17 bases lying between them. This CDR3 region has 13 residues.

The CDR3 region has the DNA TGTGCCAGCAGCTTGTGGGCTAGCGGTACTGGCGGTGAGCAGTTCTTC. The encoded protein is CASSLWASGTGGEQFF. V gene TRBV5-4 combines with J gene TRBJ2-1; 7 bases match TRBD2. Germline CDR1 and CDR2: SGHNT and YYREEE (reference sequence). The CDR3 covers 16 residues. The V gene end was trimmed by 1 base and the J gene end by 9 bases; junction bases not matched to a gene: 13. The variable domain in full, completed from reference TRBV5-4 and TRBJ2-1, reads ETGVTQSPTHLIKTRGQQVTLRCSSQSGHNTVSWYQQALGQGPQFIFQYYREEENGRGNFPPRFSGLQFPNYSSELNVNALELDDSALYLCASSLWASGTGGEQFFGPGTRLTVL.